These T cell receptor beta chains were read from a single sample in a study of blood T cell repertoires in COVID-19. The table came from immunoSEQ multiplex PCR; TCRdb's copy has only in-frame clones and leaves some out. The table lists approximately 120,000 clones, approximately 90% of them singletons. Material: peripheral blood. All receptors derive from a human donor with acute or convalescent COVID-19. The donor label of this sample is uncertain. Both conserved end residues are part of each CDR3. D genes are given only for firm matches. Size is omitted from some rows. Given values are once, few, many or a class for expanded clones.

cdr3_aa | cdr3_nt | d_call | clone_size | j_call | v_call
CATSAREQSYEQYF | TGTGCCACCTCAGCCCGGGAACAGTCCTACGAGCAGTACTTC | . | . | TRBJ2-7 | TRBV27
CASTMDGRGNQPQHF | TGTGCCAGCACCATGGACGGCAGGGGCAATCAGCCCCAGCATTTT | . | . | TRBJ1-5 | TRBV28
CASSVGAGGHEQYF | TGTGCCAGCAGCGTAGGGGCCGGAGGCCACGAGCAGTACTTC | . | . | TRBJ2-7 | TRBV9
CASSQGTSRRARPDTQYF | TGTGCCAGCAGTCAAGGGACTAGCAGGAGGGCGAGGCCAGATACGCAGTATTTT | TRBD2 | . | TRBJ2-3 | TRBV28
CASSGYRQGYYGYTF | TGTGCCAGCAGCGGATATAGACAGGGCTACTATGGCTACACCTTC | TRBD1 | . | TRBJ1-2 | TRBV9
CASSLNRGYEQYF | TGTGCCAGCAGCTTGAACAGGGGCTACGAGCAGTACTTC | TRBD1 | . | TRBJ2-7 | TRBV5-4
CASRYTGTANTEAFF | TGTGCCAGCAGGTACACCGGGACAGCGAACACTGAAGCTTTCTTT | TRBD1 | . | TRBJ1-1 | TRBV28
CASSSGQGYGSPLHF | TGTGCCAGCAGCAGTGGACAGGGGTATGGTTCACCCCTCCACTTT | TRBD1 | few | TRBJ1-6 | TRBV5-4
CATGGGYSGNTIYF | TGTGCCACCGGAGGAGGGTACTCTGGAAACACCATATATTTT | . | . | TRBJ1-3 | TRBV15
CASSFTEMNTEAFF | TGTGCCAGCAGCTTTACGGAGATGAACACTGAAGCTTTCTTT | . | . | TRBJ1-1 | TRBV11-1
CASSFQRGYNEQFF | TGTGCCAGCAGCTTTCAACGGGGATACAATGAGCAGTTCTTC | . | . | TRBJ2-1 | TRBV7-8
CASSQDTGAHYGYTF | TGCGCCAGCAGCCAGGATACAGGGGCCCACTATGGCTACACCTTC | TRBD1 | . | TRBJ1-2 | TRBV4-3
CASSLEFGTDTQYF | TGTGCCAGCAGTTTAGAGTTCGGCACAGATACGCAGTATTTT | . | . | TRBJ2-3 | TRBV27
CASAPQGVGTEAFF | TGTGCCAGCGCGCCCCAAGGGGTGGGAACTGAAGCTTTCTTT | . | . | TRBJ1-1 | TRBV7-3
CASSPRTNEKLFF | TGTGCCAGCAGCCCACGGACTAATGAAAAACTGTTTTTT | . | once | TRBJ1-4 | TRBV12-3/TRBV12-4
CASSHLQGMDEQFF | TGTGCCAGCAGCCATTTACAGGGGATGGATGAGCAGTTCTTC | TRBD1 | . | TRBJ2-1 | TRBV4-2
CASSLVQAALAGSSETQYF | TGTGCCAGCAGCTTAGTTCAGGCAGCACTAGCGGGAAGTTCGGAGACCCAGTACTTC | TRBD2 | . | TRBJ2-5 | TRBV7-8